This TCR beta chain was profiled in a study of blood T cell repertoires in COVID-19. This CDR3 region has 14 residues. Trimming shortened V by 5 bases and J by 2 bases, and 11 bases separated the two germline ends. Germline-derived CDR1 and CDR2 are SGHNT and YENEEA. Source study methods: Reference gene primer amplification yielded estimated nucleated cell counts. Here immunoSEQ multiplex PCR was the method, and the copy in TCRdb shows in-frame clones only, minus some. V and J calls and clone size are given by that table; D and trimming were obtained from the DNA. The sample lists over 600,000 clones; about 87% were seen once.

This rearrangement joins TRBV11-3 to TRBJ2-3, with a tentative D call TRBD1 (6 bases). Sequencing was carried out using peripheral blood. The TCR sequence derives from a young woman with acute or convalescent COVID-19. CDR3 sequence reads: CASSVAGDTDTQYF. CDR3 DNA sequence: TGTGCCAGCAGCGTTGCAGGGGACACAGATACGCAGTATTTT.